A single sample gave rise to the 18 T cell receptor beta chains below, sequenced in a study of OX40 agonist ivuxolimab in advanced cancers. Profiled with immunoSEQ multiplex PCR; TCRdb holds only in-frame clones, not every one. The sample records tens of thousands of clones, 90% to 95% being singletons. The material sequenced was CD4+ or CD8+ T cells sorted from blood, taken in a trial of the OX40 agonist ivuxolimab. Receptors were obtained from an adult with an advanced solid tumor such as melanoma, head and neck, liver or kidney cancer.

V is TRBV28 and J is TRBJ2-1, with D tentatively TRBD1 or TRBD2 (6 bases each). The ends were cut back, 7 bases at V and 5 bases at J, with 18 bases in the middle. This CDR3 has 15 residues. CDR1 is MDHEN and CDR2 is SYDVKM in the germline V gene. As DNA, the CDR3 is TGTGCCAGCAACGGGGGCTCACGTGTGCACAATGAGCAGTTCTTC. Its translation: CASNGGSRVHNEQFF.

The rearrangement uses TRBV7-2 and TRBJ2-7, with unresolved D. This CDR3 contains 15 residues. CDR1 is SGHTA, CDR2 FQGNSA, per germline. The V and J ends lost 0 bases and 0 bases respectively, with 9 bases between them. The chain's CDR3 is CASSLAQRSSYEQYF. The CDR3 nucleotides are TGTGCCAGCAGCTTAGCACAGAGGAGCTCCTACGAGCAGTACTTC.

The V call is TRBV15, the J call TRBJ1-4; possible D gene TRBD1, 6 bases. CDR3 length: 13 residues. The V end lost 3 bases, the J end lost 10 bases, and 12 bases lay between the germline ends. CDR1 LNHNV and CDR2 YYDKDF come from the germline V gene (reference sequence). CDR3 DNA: TGTGCCACCAGCAGCGATGAGGGGGGAAAACTGTTTTTT. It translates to CATSSDEGGKLFF.

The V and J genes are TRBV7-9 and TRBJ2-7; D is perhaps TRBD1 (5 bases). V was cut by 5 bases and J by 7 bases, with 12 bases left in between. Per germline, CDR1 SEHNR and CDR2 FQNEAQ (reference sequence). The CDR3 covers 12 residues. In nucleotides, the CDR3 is TGTGCCAGCAGCCAAGGGGCCCTAGAGCAGTACTTC. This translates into CASSQGALEQYF. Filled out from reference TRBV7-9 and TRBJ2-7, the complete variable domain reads DTGVSQNPRHKITKRGQNVTFRCDPISEHNRLYWYRQTLGQGPEFLTYFQNEAQLEKSRLLSDRFSAERPKGSFSTLEIQRTEQGDSAMYLCASSQGALEQYFGPGTRLTVT.

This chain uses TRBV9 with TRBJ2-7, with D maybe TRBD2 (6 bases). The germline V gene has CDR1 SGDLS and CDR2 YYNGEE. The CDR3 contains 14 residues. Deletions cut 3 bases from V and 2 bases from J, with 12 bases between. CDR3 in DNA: TGTGCCAGCAGCGGGGACTGGTCCACCTACGAGCAGTACTTC. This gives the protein CASSGDWSTYEQYF.

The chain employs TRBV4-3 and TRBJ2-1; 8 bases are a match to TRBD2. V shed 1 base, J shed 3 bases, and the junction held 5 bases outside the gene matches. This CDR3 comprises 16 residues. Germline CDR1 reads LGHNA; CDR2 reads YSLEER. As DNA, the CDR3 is TGCGCCAGCAGCCAAGGCACTAGCGGCCTCTACAATGAGCAGTTCTTC. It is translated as CASSQGTSGLYNEQFF.

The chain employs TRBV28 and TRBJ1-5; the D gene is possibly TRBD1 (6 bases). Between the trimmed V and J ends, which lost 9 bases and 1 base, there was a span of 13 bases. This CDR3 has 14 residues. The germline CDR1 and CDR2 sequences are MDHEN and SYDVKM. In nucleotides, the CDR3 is TGTGCCAGAAAGGACAGAGTGAGCAATCAGCCCCAGCATTTT. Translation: CARKDRVSNQPQHF.

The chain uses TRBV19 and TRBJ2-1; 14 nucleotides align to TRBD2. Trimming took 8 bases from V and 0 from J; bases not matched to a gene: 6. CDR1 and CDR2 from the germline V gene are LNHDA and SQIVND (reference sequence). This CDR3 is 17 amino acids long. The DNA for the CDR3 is TGTGCCAGTTCCTGGACTAGCGGGGGGACCTCCTACAATGAGCAGTTCTTC. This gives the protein CASSWTSGGTSYNEQFF.

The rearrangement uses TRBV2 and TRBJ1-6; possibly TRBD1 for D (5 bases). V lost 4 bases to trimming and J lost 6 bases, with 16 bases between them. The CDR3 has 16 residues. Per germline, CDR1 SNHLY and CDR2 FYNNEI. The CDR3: CASSGKADIFNSPLHF. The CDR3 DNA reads TGTGCCAGCAGTGGGAAGGCGGACATCTTTAATTCACCCCTCCACTTT.

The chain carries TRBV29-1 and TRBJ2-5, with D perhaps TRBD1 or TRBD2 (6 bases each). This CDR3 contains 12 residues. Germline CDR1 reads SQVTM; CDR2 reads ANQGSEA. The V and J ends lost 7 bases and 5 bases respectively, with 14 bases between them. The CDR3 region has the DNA TGCAGCGGATGGGGGGCCGAGGAGACCCAGTACTTC. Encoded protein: CSGWGAEETQYF.

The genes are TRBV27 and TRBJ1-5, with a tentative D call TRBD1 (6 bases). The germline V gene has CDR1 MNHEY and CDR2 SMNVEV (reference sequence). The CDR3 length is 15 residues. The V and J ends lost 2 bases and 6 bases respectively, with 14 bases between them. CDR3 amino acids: CASSLRGAGSQPQHF. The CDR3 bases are TGTGCCAGCAGTTTACGGGGGGCTGGGAGTCAGCCCCAGCATTTT.

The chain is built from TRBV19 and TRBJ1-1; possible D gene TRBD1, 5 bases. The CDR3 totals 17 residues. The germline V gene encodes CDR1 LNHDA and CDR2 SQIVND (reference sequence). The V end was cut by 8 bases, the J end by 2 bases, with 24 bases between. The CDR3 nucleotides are TGTGCCAGTCCCCGTATCCCATACAGGAGGCCAAACACTGAAGCTTTCTTT. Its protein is CASPRIPYRRPNTEAFF.

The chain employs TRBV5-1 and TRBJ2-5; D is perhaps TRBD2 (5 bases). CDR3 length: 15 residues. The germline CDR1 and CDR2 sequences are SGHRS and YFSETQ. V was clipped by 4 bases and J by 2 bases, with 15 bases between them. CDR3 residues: CASSPGGGSQETQYF. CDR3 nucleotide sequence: TGCGCCAGCAGCCCTGGAGGTGGCAGTCAAGAGACCCAGTACTTC.

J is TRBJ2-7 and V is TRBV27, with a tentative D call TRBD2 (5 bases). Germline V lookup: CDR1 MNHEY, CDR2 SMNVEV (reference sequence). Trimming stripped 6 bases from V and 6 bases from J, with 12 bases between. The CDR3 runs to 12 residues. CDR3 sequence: CASRGSGIEQYF. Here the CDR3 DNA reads TGTGCCAGCAGAGGATCGGGGATCGAGCAGTACTTC.

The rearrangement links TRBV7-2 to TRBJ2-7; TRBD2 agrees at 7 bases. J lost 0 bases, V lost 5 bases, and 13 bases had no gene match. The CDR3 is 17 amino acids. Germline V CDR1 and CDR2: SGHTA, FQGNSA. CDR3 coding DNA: TGTGCCAGCAGCCCTCAAGGGCAGCGGGGCGTCTCCTACGAGCAGTACTTC. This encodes CASSPQGQRGVSYEQYF.

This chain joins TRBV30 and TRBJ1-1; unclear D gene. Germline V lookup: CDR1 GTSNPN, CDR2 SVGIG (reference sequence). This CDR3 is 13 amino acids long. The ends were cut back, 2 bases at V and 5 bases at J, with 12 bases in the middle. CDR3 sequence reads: CAWSLTQRTEAFF. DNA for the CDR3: TGTGCCTGGAGTCTCACCCAGAGGACTGAAGCTTTCTTT.

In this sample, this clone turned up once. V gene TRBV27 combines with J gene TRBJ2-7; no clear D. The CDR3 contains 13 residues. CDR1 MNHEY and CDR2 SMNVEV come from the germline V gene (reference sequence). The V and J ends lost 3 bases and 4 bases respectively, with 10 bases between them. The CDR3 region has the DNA TGTGCCAGCAGTTTGGGCCCCCTATACGAGCAGTACTTC. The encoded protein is CASSLGPLYEQYF.

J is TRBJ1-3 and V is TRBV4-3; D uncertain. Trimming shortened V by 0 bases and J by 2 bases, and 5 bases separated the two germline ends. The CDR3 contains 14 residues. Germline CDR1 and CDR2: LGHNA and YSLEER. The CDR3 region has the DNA TGCGCCAGCAGCCAAGACAGTACTGGAAACACCATATATTTT. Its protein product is CASSQDSTGNTIYF.